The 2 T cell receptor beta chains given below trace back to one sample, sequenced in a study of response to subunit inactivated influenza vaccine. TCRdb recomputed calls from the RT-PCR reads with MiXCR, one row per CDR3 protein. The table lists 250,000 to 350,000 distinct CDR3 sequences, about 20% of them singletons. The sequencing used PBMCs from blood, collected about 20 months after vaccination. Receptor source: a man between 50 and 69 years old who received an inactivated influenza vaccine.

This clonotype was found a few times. In DNA, the CDR3 is TGTGCCATCAGTTCGGCCCCTTCCAGCGAGCAGTACTTC. Encoded protein: CAISSAPSSEQYF. The chain links TRBV10-3 to TRBJ2-7, with D unclear. Germline V gene lookup returns CDR1 ENHRY and CDR2 SYGVKD. Trimming took off 5 bases at V and 6 bases at J, with 14 bases between the two ends. The CDR3 consists of 13 residues.

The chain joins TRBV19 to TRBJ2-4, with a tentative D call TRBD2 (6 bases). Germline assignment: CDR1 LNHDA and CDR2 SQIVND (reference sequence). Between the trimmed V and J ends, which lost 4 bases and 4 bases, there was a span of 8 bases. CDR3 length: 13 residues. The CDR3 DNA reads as TGTGCCAGTAGTAGAAGCGGGAAAAACATTCAGTACTTC. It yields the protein CASSRSGKNIQYF.